Listed below are T cell receptor beta chains from one sample, sequenced in a study of cytomegalovirus exposure and HLA in healthy donors. Assay used: immunoSEQ multiplex PCR; TCRdb lists only in-frame clones, some missing. The sample lists about 170,000 clones; 65% to 85% were seen once. The material sequenced was PBMCs. The source is a woman in her 50s in good health and CMV-seropositive. The CDR3 runs from the conserved cysteine through the conserved F or W. A D gene is named only where the DNA matches it firmly. The size entry is marked missing in some rows and otherwise reads once, few, many or a size class.

J gene: TRBJ2-3
clone size: -
D gene: -
V gene: TRBV7-8
CDR3 DNA: TGTGCCAGCAGCTTAGCGCGGGATACGCAGTATTTT
CDR3 protein: CASSLARDTQYF

J gene: TRBJ2-5
clone size: few
D gene: TRBD1
V gene: TRBV5-5
CDR3 DNA: TGTGCCAGCAGCTTCGACCCGGACAGGTTCGAGACCCAGTACTTC
CDR3 protein: CASSFDPDRFETQYF

J gene: TRBJ1-1
clone size: -
D gene: TRBD1
V gene: TRBV27
CDR3 DNA: TGTGCCAGCAGCTTAGGGGGCGGAGAGACTGAAGCTTTCTTT
CDR3 protein: CASSLGGGETEAFF

J gene: TRBJ2-3
clone size: -
D gene: -
V gene: TRBV6-6
CDR3 DNA: TGTGCCAGCAGTTACGGCAGGGCAGTAGGCGATACGCAGTATTTT
CDR3 protein: CASSYGRAVGDTQYF

J gene: TRBJ2-5
clone size: -
D gene: -
V gene: TRBV29-1
CDR3 DNA: TGCAGCGGGGGGGAAGAGACCCAGTACTTC
CDR3 protein: CSGGEETQYF

J gene: TRBJ2-1
clone size: -
D gene: TRBD2
V gene: TRBV10-3
CDR3 DNA: TGTGCCATCAGTGAGTCGGGACTAGACACCAATGAGCAGTTCTTC
CDR3 protein: CAISESGLDTNEQFF

J gene: TRBJ1-5
clone size: -
D gene: TRBD1
V gene: TRBV18
CDR3 DNA: TGTGCCAGCTCACCTATGGACAGGGGGCGCGCGAGCAATCAGCCCCAGCATTTT
CDR3 protein: CASSPMDRGRASNQPQHF

J gene: TRBJ2-5
clone size: -
D gene: TRBD2
V gene: TRBV6-5
CDR3 DNA: TGTGCCAGCAGGGTAGCGGGGGTTGAGACCCAGTACTTC
CDR3 protein: CASRVAGVETQYF

J gene: TRBJ2-1
clone size: few
D gene: -
V gene: TRBV4-1
CDR3 DNA: TGCGCCAGCAGCCCAGTTCCCTACAATGAGCAGTTCTTC
CDR3 protein: CASSPVPYNEQFF

J gene: TRBJ2-7
clone size: -
D gene: -
V gene: TRBV5-5
CDR3 DNA: TGTGCCAGCAGCTTGGCGGCAGGGCATACCTACGAGCAGTACTTC
CDR3 protein: CASSLAAGHTYEQYF

J gene: TRBJ1-3
clone size: -
D gene: TRBD1
V gene: TRBV30
CDR3 DNA: TGTGCCTGGAGTGGTCCCGGGACAGGGGCCGGAAACACCATATATTTT
CDR3 protein: CAWSGPGTGAGNTIYF

J gene: TRBJ2-4
clone size: -
D gene: TRBD2
V gene: TRBV19
CDR3 DNA: TGTGCCAGTAGTACTAGCGGGGAAGCCAAAAACATTCAGTACTTC
CDR3 protein: CASSTSGEAKNIQYF

J gene: TRBJ1-2
clone size: -
D gene: TRBD1
V gene: TRBV5-1
CDR3 DNA: TGCGCCAGCAGCCCAAGGACAGGAACAAACTATGGCTACACCTTC
CDR3 protein: CASSPRTGTNYGYTF

J gene: TRBJ2-5
clone size: once
D gene: -
V gene: TRBV7-8
CDR3 DNA: TGTGCCAGCAGCTTAGGGACTCTAGAGACCCAGTACTTC
CDR3 protein: CASSLGTLETQYF

J gene: TRBJ1-2
clone size: -
D gene: -
V gene: TRBV6-1
CDR3 DNA: TGTGCCAGCAGTGAAGGTCCCCTAGGCGGCTACACCTTC
CDR3 protein: CASSEGPLGGYTF

J gene: TRBJ2-1
clone size: once
D gene: -
V gene: TRBV5-1
CDR3 DNA: TGCGCCAGCAGCTTATTTAACAATGAGCAGTTCTTC
CDR3 protein: CASSLFNNEQFF

J gene: TRBJ1-2
clone size: -
D gene: -
V gene: TRBV5-1
CDR3 DNA: TGCGCCAGCAGCGGCGGGAGCCCGAGTGACTATGGCTACACCTTC
CDR3 protein: CASSGGSPSDYGYTF

J gene: TRBJ2-3
clone size: -
D gene: -
V gene: TRBV7-2
CDR3 DNA: TGTGCCAGCAGCTCCGGGCAGGGTAATACGCAGTATTTT
CDR3 protein: CASSSGQGNTQYF

J gene: TRBJ1-5
clone size: -
D gene: TRBD1
V gene: TRBV5-1
CDR3 DNA: TGCGCCAGCTTACAGGGGCATCAGCCCCAGCATTTT
CDR3 protein: CASLQGHQPQHF

J gene: TRBJ1-2
clone size: few
D gene: -
V gene: TRBV2
CDR3 DNA: TGTGCCAGCAGTGTTGGAGGAGGGGGCTACACCTTC
CDR3 protein: CASSVGGGGYTF

J gene: TRBJ2-3
clone size: -
D gene: -
V gene: TRBV2
CDR3 DNA: TGTGCCAGCGGTTTTGTGACGGGGGGCGACGATACGCAGTATTTT
CDR3 protein: CASGFVTGGDDTQYF

J gene: TRBJ2-1
clone size: -
D gene: TRBD2
V gene: TRBV10-1
CDR3 DNA: TGCGCCAGCAGTGAAGCGGGGGGTGCATACAATGAGCAGTTCTTC
CDR3 protein: CASSEAGGAYNEQFF

J gene: TRBJ2-3
clone size: -
D gene: -
V gene: TRBV7-2
CDR3 DNA: TGTGCCAGCGCCTTTTCCCTTCGGGGGGCCATAAGCACAGATACGCAGTATTTT
CDR3 protein: CASAFSLRGAISTDTQYF

J gene: TRBJ1-1
clone size: -
D gene: TRBD1
V gene: TRBV18
CDR3 DNA: TGTGCCAGCTCACCGACAGGGGGCCTTTCTGAAGCTTTCTTT
CDR3 protein: CASSPTGGLSEAFF

J gene: TRBJ2-7
clone size: -
D gene: TRBD1
V gene: TRBV6-1
CDR3 DNA: TGTGCCAGCAGTGAAGCGGTCGGGACAGGACAATACGAGCAGTACTTC
CDR3 protein: CASSEAVGTGQYEQYF

J gene: TRBJ1-2
clone size: -
D gene: TRBD1
V gene: TRBV9
CDR3 DNA: TGTGCCAGCAGCCTCGACCGGGACAGCAACTATGGCTACACCTTC
CDR3 protein: CASSLDRDSNYGYTF

J gene: TRBJ2-7
clone size: -
D gene: -
V gene: TRBV28
CDR3 DNA: TGTGCCAGCAGTTTAGCTGGTGGTCTCGGCGAGCAGTACTTC
CDR3 protein: CASSLAGGLGEQYF

J gene: TRBJ2-7
clone size: once
D gene: -
V gene: TRBV5-1
CDR3 DNA: TGCGCCAGCAGCTTAGGAGGGGCAGCCTACGAGCAGTACTTC
CDR3 protein: CASSLGGAAYEQYF

J gene: TRBJ2-1
clone size: -
D gene: -
V gene: TRBV7-3
CDR3 DNA: TGTGCCAGCAGCTTGGGCTCCAATTCGGATGAGCAGTTCTTC
CDR3 protein: CASSLGSNSDEQFF

J gene: TRBJ2-3
clone size: -
D gene: -
V gene: TRBV11-3
CDR3 DNA: TGTGCCAGCAGCTTCCAAACAACACCTGGCACAGATACGCAGTATTTT
CDR3 protein: CASSFQTTPGTDTQYF

J gene: TRBJ1-2
clone size: -
D gene: -
V gene: TRBV28
CDR3 DNA: TGTGCCAGCAGATTCCCCGCTGGGGGGGCGCCTGGCTACACCTTC
CDR3 protein: CASRFPAGGAPGYTF

J gene: TRBJ2-7
clone size: -
D gene: -
V gene: TRBV2
CDR3 DNA: TGTGCCAGCAGTGAAAGGTCGTCTAGCGTACTCTACGAGCAGTACTTC
CDR3 protein: CASSERSSSVLYEQYF

J gene: TRBJ1-1
clone size: -
D gene: -
V gene: TRBV19
CDR3 DNA: TGTGCCAGTAGTATAGAATCGGGGATCACTGAAGCTTTCTTT
CDR3 protein: CASSIESGITEAFF